The 27 T cell receptor beta chains in this list originate from one sample, sequenced in a study of blood T cell repertoires in COVID-19. Method: immunoSEQ multiplex PCR; TCRdb's copy keeps in-frame clones and lacks some. The top ten clones hold around 1% of a sample with hundreds of thousands of clones, approximately 92% of them seen once. Sequencing was carried out using PBMCs or T cells enriched from blood (not recorded which). These receptor sequences come from a man aged 18 to 29 who had recovered from COVID-19.

This clone was seen only once. This chain connects TRBV7-6 to TRBJ2-1; TRBD1 aligns across 7 bases. J was trimmed by 6 bases and V by 0 bases; bases with no gene match: 5. The CDR3 extends over 15 amino acids. Germline CDR1 is SGHVS and CDR2 is FNYEAQ. CDR3 nucleotides: TGTGCCAGCAGCTTAGCGCCTCGACAGGGCAATGAGCAGTTCTTC. Its translation is CASSLAPRQGNEQFF.

V is TRBV5-1 and J is TRBJ2-1, with D perhaps matching TRBD2 (5 bases). This CDR3 comprises 13 residues. Germline CDR1 reads SGHRS; CDR2 reads YFSETQ. Between the trimmed V and J ends, which lost 5 bases and 1 base, there was a span of 7 bases. The chain's CDR3 is CASSPGSYNEQFF. In nucleotides, the CDR3 is TGCGCCAGCAGTCCGGGGTCCTACAATGAGCAGTTCTTC.

This chain links TRBV19 with TRBJ2-1, with 10 bases matching TRBD2. The germline V gene encodes CDR1 LNHDA and CDR2 SQIVND (reference sequence). With 5 bases clipped from V and 3 bases from J, the junction kept 7 bases outside the gene matches. This CDR3 comprises 16 residues. DNA for the CDR3: TGTGCCAGTAGTGGGCTAGCGGGGGCCCACTACAATGAGCAGTTCTTC. Its translation: CASSGLAGAHYNEQFF.

The chain employs TRBV27 and TRBJ2-2; D may be TRBD2 (6 bases). CDR3 size: 15 residues. Trimming pared 7 bases from V and 6 bases from J, leaving 18 bases between. Germline CDR1 and CDR2: MNHEY and SMNVEV (reference sequence). CDR3 DNA sequence: TGTGCCAGCACGACCCGGGACTCCCCTGCCGGGGAGCTGTTTTTT. Translation gives CASTTRDSPAGELFF.

This chain connects TRBV5-6 to TRBJ1-2; D gene uncertain. V lost 2 bases, J lost 6 bases, and 11 bases lay in between. The CDR3 spans 13 residues. Germline V gene lookup returns CDR1 SGHDT and CDR2 YYEEEE. This CDR3 reads CASSFRGGDGYTF. In DNA, the CDR3 is TGTGCCAGCAGCTTTCGAGGCGGGGATGGCTACACCTTC.

The chain has TRBV29-1 and TRBJ2-3, with TRBD1 identical over 7 bases. Looked up from germline, CDR1 is SQVTM and CDR2 is ANQGSEA. This CDR3 contains 17 residues. V was pared by 5 bases and J by 1 base, with 15 bases of the junction left unmatched. CDR3 in DNA: TGCAGCGTTACCGGGACAGAGATAATAGGAGGCACAGATACGCAGTATTTT. This codes for CSVTGTEIIGGTDTQYF.

The chain employs TRBV14 and TRBJ2-7, with 9 bases fitting TRBD1. CDR1 SGHDN and CDR2 FVKESK come from the germline V gene. The J segment lost 2 bases and the V segment lost 3 bases, leaving 5 bases of the junction unmatched. The length of the CDR3 is 15 residues. The CDR3 coding sequence is TGTGCCAGCAGCCACCGGGACAGGGTCCCCTACGAGCAGTACTTC. Translation: CASSHRDRVPYEQYF.

This clone was seen only once. The chain combines TRBV19 with TRBJ1-1; 7 bases line up with TRBD1. The CDR3 is made up of 13 amino acids. V shed 5 bases, J shed 4 bases, and the junction held 4 bases outside the gene matches. Germline V lookup: CDR1 LNHDA, CDR2 SQIVND (reference sequence). The CDR3 protein is CASSVQGSTEAFF. The DNA of the CDR3 is TGTGCCAGTAGTGTACAGGGGAGCACTGAAGCTTTCTTT.

The rearrangement links TRBV4-3 to TRBJ2-1; D is uncertain. The CDR3 has 16 amino acids. Germline CDR1 is LGHNA and CDR2 is YSLEER. Trimming took 0 bases from V and 2 from J, leaving 11 bases between them. In DNA form, the CDR3 reads TGCGCCAGCAGCCAAGACGGTACCGCTGCCTACAATGAGCAGTTCTTC. Amino acid sequence: CASSQDGTAAYNEQFF.

V gene TRBV9 combines with J gene TRBJ2-5; no firm D call. Germline CDR1 is SGDLS and CDR2 is YYNGEE. The CDR3 totals 14 residues. Trimming pared 0 bases from V and 3 bases from J, leaving 9 bases between. The CDR3 DNA reads as TGTGCCAGCAGCGTAGTGCCTTCAGAAGAGACCCAGTACTTC. This sequence encodes CASSVVPSEETQYF. The variable domain in full, completed from reference TRBV9 and TRBJ2-5, reads DSGVTQTPKHLITATGQRVTLRCSPRSGDLSVYWYQQSLDQGLQFLIQYYNGEERAKGNILERFSAQQFPDLHSELNLSSLELGDSALYFCASSVVPSEETQYFGPGTRLLVL.

The genes are TRBV5-1 and TRBJ2-7; 8 nucleotides match TRBD2. Trimming cost V 1 base and J 3 bases; bases outside gene matches: 6. The CDR3 totals 15 residues. Germline V CDR1 and CDR2: SGHRS, YFSETQ. The CDR3 region has the DNA TGCGCCAGCAGCTTGCGGTTAGCGGGACACTACGAGCAGTACTTC. Translated: CASSLRLAGHYEQYF.

The chain joins TRBV19 to TRBJ2-6; maybe TRBD1 (6 bases). This CDR3 contains 19 residues. The germline V gene encodes CDR1 LNHDA and CDR2 SQIVND (reference sequence). V dropped 3 bases and J dropped 1 base, with 19 bases sitting between them. The CDR3 spells CASSIRLGGLMSGANVLTF. The CDR3 nucleotides read TGTGCCAGTAGTATTAGGCTAGGGGGATTGATGTCTGGGGCCAACGTCCTGACTTTC. The full variable domain, its missing parts supplied by reference TRBV19 and TRBJ2-6, is DGGITQSPKYLFRKEGQNVTLSCEQNLNHDAMYWYRQDPGQGLRLIYYSQIVNDFQKGDIAEGYSVSREKKESFPLTVTSAQKNPTAFYLCASSIRLGGLMSGANVLTFGAGSRLTVL.

The genes are TRBV19 and TRBJ1-2; 8 nucleotides agree with TRBD1. J gave up 4 bases and V 3 bases, and 7 bases lay outside the gene matches. The CDR3 has 15 amino acids. Germline V gene lookup returns CDR1 LNHDA and CDR2 SQIVND (reference sequence). CDR3 nucleotide sequence: TGTGCCAGTAGTATCTTCTCGGGACAGGCCTATGGCTACACCTTC. It codes for CASSIFSGQAYGYTF.

The V gene is TRBV19, the J gene TRBJ1-5; D possibly corresponds to TRBD1 (5 bases). V was pared by 2 bases and J by 0 bases, with 11 bases between. Germline V gene lookup returns CDR1 LNHDA and CDR2 SQIVND (reference sequence). The CDR3 runs to 16 residues. The CDR3 DNA sequence: TGTGCCAGTAGTATACAGGGCCTATATAGCAATCAGCCCCAGCATTTT. Translation: CASSIQGLYSNQPQHF.

A note on this clone: Additional DNA sequences in this sample encode the identical CDR3. J is TRBJ2-7 and V is TRBV6-1, with D hard to call. The ends were cut back, 1 base at V and 5 bases at J, with 6 bases in the middle. The CDR3 sequence is 12 residues long. Germline V lookup: CDR1 MNHNS, CDR2 SASEGT. CDR3 coding DNA: TGTGCCAGCAGTGAAGTTGGAGACGAGCAGTACTTC. Translating it yields CASSEVGDEQYF.

This clone is a singleton in its sample. At the DNA level, this CDR3 is encoded by other sequences in the same sample as well. This sequence joins TRBV6-5 and TRBJ2-1; 14 bases line up with TRBD2. Germline CDR1 MNHEY, CDR2 SVGAGI. The CDR3 runs 15 residues. The trim removed 5 bases at V and 6 bases at J, leaving 3 bases unmatched. The CDR3 spells CASSPGLAGGNEQFF. Written as DNA, the CDR3 is TGTGCCAGCAGTCCCGGACTAGCGGGAGGCAATGAGCAGTTCTTC.

The J gene is TRBJ2-3, the V gene TRBV9, with TRBD2 matching over 8 bases. This CDR3 spans 16 amino acids. V lost 0 bases to trimming and J lost 5 bases; unmatched junction nucleotides: 8. CDR1 is SGDLS and CDR2 is YYNGEE in the germline V gene. The CDR3 is CASSVVAGRAVDTQYF. CDR3 DNA: TGTGCCAGCAGCGTAGTGGCCGGGAGGGCCGTAGATACGCAGTATTTT.

V gene TRBV19 combines with J gene TRBJ2-5; no reliable D call. V was clipped by 0 bases and J by 8 bases, with 13 bases between them. CDR3 size: 14 residues. Germline values: CDR1 LNHDA, CDR2 SQIVND (reference sequence). The CDR3, as DNA: TGTGCCAGTAGTATAGATCCCGACACGGCCACCCAGTACTTC. Amino acid sequence: CASSIDPDTATQYF.

The chain joins TRBV7-8 to TRBJ1-5, with D possibly matching TRBD1 (6 bases). Trimming shortened V by 4 bases and J by 4 bases, and 11 bases separated the two germline ends. Germline V gives CDR1 SGHVS, CDR2 FQNEAQ. This CDR3 is 14 amino acids long. CDR3 region: CASSSGGTNQPQHF. Here the CDR3 DNA reads TGTGCCAGCAGCTCGGGGGGCACTAATCAGCCCCAGCATTTT.

The rearrangement joins TRBV7-9 to TRBJ2-5; 7 positions match TRBD1. This CDR3 has 13 amino acids. The V and J ends lost 5 bases and 1 base, in that order; junction bases with no gene match: 1. In germline, CDR1 is SEHNR, CDR2 FQNEAQ (reference sequence). CDR3 coding DNA: TGTGCCAGCAGCCGGGACAGCCAAGAGACCCAGTACTTC. Translating gives CASSRDSQETQYF.

This sequence joins TRBV5-1 and TRBJ2-3; 11 bases are a match to TRBD2. The ends lost 4 bases at V and 2 bases at J; junction bases unmatched: 9. This CDR3 region has 17 residues. Germline assignment: CDR1 SGHRS and CDR2 YFSETQ. The CDR3 protein is CASSPGGTSGYTDTQYF. The CDR3 region has the DNA TGCGCCAGCAGCCCCGGAGGGACTAGCGGCTACACAGATACGCAGTATTTT.

V usage is TRBV7-9 and J usage is TRBJ2-7, with D perhaps matching TRBD1 (5 bases). This CDR3 contains 13 residues. Trimming took off 4 bases at V and 6 bases at J, with 13 bases between the two ends. CDR1 is SEHNR and CDR2 is FQNEAQ in the germline V gene (reference sequence). The CDR3 protein is CASSYSQGPEQYF. The DNA for the CDR3 is TGTGCCAGCAGCTATTCCCAGGGTCCCGAGCAGTACTTC.

The chain employs TRBV6-1 and TRBJ2-7; D gene unclear. This CDR3 has 15 amino acids. Looked up from germline, CDR1 is MNHNS and CDR2 is SASEGT. Trimming removed 0 bases from V and 0 bases from J, with 9 bases in between. The CDR3: CASSEATESSYEQYF. The CDR3 nucleotides read TGTGCCAGCAGTGAAGCAACGGAGAGCTCCTACGAGCAGTACTTC.

This chain uses TRBV19 with TRBJ1-1; a weak D match, TRBD1 (5 bases). Between the trimmed V and J ends, which lost 7 bases and 5 bases, there was a span of 17 bases. This CDR3 is 14 amino acids long. Germline V gene sequence: CDR1 LNHDA, CDR2 SQIVND (reference sequence). In nucleotides, the CDR3 is TGTGCCAGTACCCGACGCGGGGCTTCAACTGAAGCTTTCTTT. It codes for CASTRRGASTEAFF.

The V and J genes are TRBV6-5 and TRBJ2-7; 7 bases line up with TRBD2. The CDR3 length is 13 residues. The J segment lost 5 bases and the V segment lost 5 bases, leaving 6 bases of the junction unmatched. The germline CDR1 and CDR2 sequences are MNHEY and SVGAGI. The CDR3 DNA reads TGTGCCAGCAGTAACGGGGGGTGGGACGAGCAGTACTTC. Protein sequence: CASSNGGWDEQYF.

V usage is TRBV28 and J usage is TRBJ2-1; D not certain. Trimming stripped 4 bases from V and 12 bases from J, with 10 bases between. Germline V CDR1 and CDR2: MDHEN, SYDVKM. This CDR3 spans 11 amino acids. As DNA, the CDR3 is TGTGCCAGCAGTTCCCAACTATGGCAGTTCTTC. Amino acids: CASSSQLWQFF.

The V gene is TRBV5-1, the J gene TRBJ2-7, with D possibly matching TRBD1 (5 bases). The CDR3 is 13 residues long. The V end was cut by 3 bases, the J end by 7 bases, with 14 bases between. Per the germline V gene, CDR1 is SGHRS and CDR2 is YFSETQ. CDR3: CASSSDSLIEQYF. The CDR3 DNA is TGCGCCAGCAGCTCTGACAGTCTGATTGAGCAGTACTTC.